These 26 T cell receptor beta chains were all obtained from the same sample, sequenced in a study of T-cell memory formation after mild COVID-19. In TCRdb, the 5' RACE reads were re-called with MiXCR into one record per CDR3 protein. The repertoire holds 70,000 to 100,000 distinct CDR3 sequences, with about 13% as singletons. Sequencing was carried out using PBMCs or a T cell subset sorted from them (not recorded which). Receptors originate from an adult woman who had mild COVID-19 (a few samples of this study predate the infection). Cell type and time point are not known.

The rearrangement uses TRBV9 and TRBJ2-5; the D gene is possibly TRBD1 (6 bases). The CDR3 runs 15 residues. Trimming removed 3 bases at V and 5 bases at J, with 17 bases between. Germline loops: CDR1 SGDLS, CDR2 YYNGEE. CDR3 amino acids: CASSATGQPRETQYF. DNA of the CDR3: TGTGCCAGCAGCGCAACTGGACAGCCCAGGGAGACCCAGTACTTC.

The chain joins TRBV4-2 to TRBJ2-7; a weak D match, TRBD1 (5 bases). Germline CDR1 and CDR2: LGHNA and YNFKEQ. Trimming left V 2 bases short and J 12 bases short, with 20 bases between. The CDR3 runs to 14 residues. The CDR3 nucleotides read TGTGCCAGCAGCCAACCCATCGCTTGGACAACCGGGTACTTC. Translation: CASSQPIAWTTGYF.

The rearrangement uses TRBV9 and TRBJ2-5, with TRBD2 matching over 14 bases. V lost 4 bases and J lost 4; bases outside the gene matches: 6. CDR1 is SGDLS, CDR2 YYNGEE, per germline. The CDR3 totals 16 residues. CDR3 sequence reads: CASSPGLAGVGETQYF. The DNA of the CDR3 is TGTGCCAGCAGCCCGGGACTAGCGGGAGTGGGAGAGACCCAGTACTTC.

This clonotype was counted between two and nine times. The V call is TRBV2, the J call TRBJ1-1; 9 bases fit TRBD1. CDR1 is SNHLY and CDR2 is FYNNEI in the germline V gene. J lost 4 bases, V lost 7 bases, and 16 bases had no gene match. The CDR3 is 17 residues long. CDR3: CASTDSGTGPYGTEAFF. The DNA of the CDR3 is TGTGCCAGCACTGACAGCGGGACAGGGCCCTATGGCACTGAAGCTTTCTTT.

CDR3 loop: CASSSGPWGSQPQHF. CDR3 coding DNA: TGTGCCAGCAGCTCCGGGCCTTGGGGTAGTCAGCCCCAGCATTTT. The rearrangement joins TRBV7-8 to TRBJ1-5; D call uncertain. The germline CDR1 and CDR2 sequences are SGHVS and FQNEAQ. The CDR3 loop spans 15 amino acids. V was pared by 4 bases and J by 6 bases, with 16 bases between.

This clonotype appeared a few times. This chain links TRBV27 with TRBJ2-3, with no clear D. V gave up 7 bases and J gave up 6 bases, with 8 bases separating them. Germline lookup yields CDR1 MNHEY and CDR2 SMNVEV (reference sequence). The CDR3 length is 11 residues. The CDR3 bases are TGTGCCAGCATGAACTGGGATACGCAGTATTTT. Translated: CASMNWDTQYF.

The chain combines TRBV27 with TRBJ2-7; D gene unclear. V lost 3 bases, J lost 5 bases, and 5 bases lay in between. Germline loops: CDR1 MNHEY, CDR2 SMNVEV (reference sequence). The CDR3 sequence is 11 residues long. For the CDR3, the DNA is TGTGCCAGCAGTTTTGGGGACGAGCAGTACTTC. It yields the protein CASSFGDEQYF.

The genes are TRBV4-3 and TRBJ2-3; TRBD2 aligns across 9 bases. V shed 0 bases, J shed 4 bases, and the junction held 8 bases outside the gene matches. This CDR3 spans 17 amino acids. From germline, CDR1 is LGHNA and CDR2 YSLEER. CDR3: CASSQDPVSGSPDTQYF. Written as DNA, the CDR3 is TGCGCCAGCAGCCAAGACCCGGTTAGCGGGAGCCCAGATACGCAGTATTTT.

This clonotype occurred a few times. This rearrangement joins TRBV19 to TRBJ1-5; D unclear. CDR1 LNHDA and CDR2 SQIVND come from the germline V gene (reference sequence). Trimming stripped 2 bases from V and 2 bases from J, with 10 bases between. CDR3 length: 15 amino acids. The DNA of the CDR3 is TGTGCCAGTAGTATAAGAGGGCTGGGCAATCAGCCCCAGCATTTT. Translating gives CASSIRGLGNQPQHF.

There are many counts of this clonotype. The chain links TRBV5-6 to TRBJ2-7; D is tentatively TRBD1 or TRBD2 (6 bases each). The V and J ends lost 0 bases and 7 bases respectively, with 17 bases between them. Germline V gives CDR1 SGHDT, CDR2 YYEEEE. The CDR3 has 15 amino acids. The DNA of the CDR3 is TGTGCCAGCAGCTTGGAGGAATCGGGGGCGGATGAGCAGTACTTC. It translates to CASSLEESGADEQYF. The whole variable domain, filled in from reference TRBV5-6 and TRBJ2-7, reads DAGVTQSPTHLIKTRGQQVTLRCSPKSGHDTVSWYQQALGQGPQFIFQYYEEEERQRGNFPDRFSGHQFPNYSSELNVNALLLGDSALYLCASSLEESGADEQYFGPGTRLTVT.

The genes are TRBV30 and TRBJ1-2; D gene uncertain. The germline V gene encodes CDR1 GTSNPN and CDR2 SVGIG (reference sequence). The CDR3 runs to 16 residues. V gave up 3 bases and J gave up 7 bases, with 24 bases separating them. The CDR3 coding sequence is TGTGCCTGGAGGGCCGAGAGGGCTCCCGAATCGAGTGGCTACACCTTC. It codes for CAWRAERAPESSGYTF.

The chain uses TRBV5-1 and TRBJ1-5; 8 bases agree with TRBD1. Germline lookup yields CDR1 SGHRS and CDR2 YFSETQ. Trimming cost V 4 bases and J 4 bases; bases outside gene matches: 7. This CDR3 has 15 residues. CDR3 DNA: TGCGCCAGCAGCCCCGCAGGGGGCTCGAATCAGCCCCAGCATTTT. It codes for CASSPAGGSNQPQHF.

CDR3: CASSLRQSYEQYF. The CDR3 nucleotides are TGTGCCAGCAGCTTGAGGCAGAGCTACGAGCAGTACTTC. The V and J genes are TRBV5-6 and TRBJ2-7, with unresolved D. This CDR3 comprises 13 residues. Per germline, CDR1 SGHDT and CDR2 YYEEEE. The V and J ends lost 1 base and 3 bases respectively, with 8 bases between them. The entire variable domain, with the rest obtained from reference TRBV5-6 and TRBJ2-7, is as follows: DAGVTQSPTHLIKTRGQQVTLRCSPKSGHDTVSWYQQALGQGPQFIFQYYEEEERQRGNFPDRFSGHQFPNYSSELNVNALLLGDSALYLCASSLRQSYEQYFGPGTRLTVT.

A few counts support this clonotype. The rearrangement joins TRBV4-3 to TRBJ1-5; 7 nucleotides align to TRBD1. The CDR3 covers 14 residues. With 0 bases clipped from V and 9 bases from J, the junction kept 5 bases outside the gene matches. CDR1 and CDR2 (germline): LGHNA, YSLEER. CDR3 DNA: TGCGCCAGCAGCCAAGATCAGGGGGTAGGGCCCCAGCATTTT. Translating gives CASSQDQGVGPQHF.

The rearrangement joins TRBV14 to TRBJ2-1; the match to TRBD2 covers 15 bases. The CDR3 has 17 amino acids. Trimming cost V 2 bases and J 8 bases; bases outside gene matches: 7. CDR1 SGHDN and CDR2 FVKESK come from the germline V gene. CDR3 sequence: CASSQKGTSGRFDEQFF. CDR3 DNA sequence: TGTGCCAGCAGCCAAAAGGGGACTAGCGGGAGGTTCGATGAGCAGTTCTTC.

The chain links TRBV20-1 to TRBJ2-7; 8 bases are shared with TRBD2. This CDR3 region has 15 residues. V lost 3 bases and J lost 5; bases outside the gene matches: 12. Germline V CDR1 and CDR2: DFQATT, SNEGSKA (reference sequence). The CDR3 spells CSASAGLVTRHEQYF. CDR3 sequence (DNA): TGCAGTGCTAGTGCGGGACTAGTGACCCGGCACGAGCAGTACTTC.

This clonotype was counted only a few times. The chain couples TRBV6-2 or TRBV6-3 to TRBJ2-1; no firm D call. The germline gives CDR1 MNHEY, CDR2 SVGEGT. The CDR3 runs to 13 residues. V lost 2 bases and J lost 6, with 8 bases in between. The CDR3 sequence: CASSYLLSNEQFF. The CDR3 region has the DNA TGTGCCAGCAGTTACCTTCTTAGCAATGAGCAGTTCTTC.

A few counts support this clonotype. The chain combines TRBV20-1 with TRBJ2-2; D possibly uses TRBD1 or TRBD2 (6 bases each). Germline values: CDR1 DFQATT, CDR2 SNEGSKA (reference sequence). This CDR3 spans 20 amino acids. Trimming cost V 1 base and J 2 bases, with 26 bases left between them. Here the CDR3 reads CSARVPMRPGGDFNTGELFF. The CDR3 DNA follows: TGCAGTGCTAGAGTCCCCATGCGGCCCGGGGGCGACTTTAACACCGGGGAGCTGTTTTTT.

The V gene is TRBV5-1, the J gene TRBJ2-6; D call uncertain. Trimming removed 0 bases from V and 4 bases from J, with 11 bases in between. Germline loops: CDR1 SGHRS, CDR2 YFSETQ. There are 16 residues in the CDR3. The CDR3 sequence is CASSLAYSIGANVLTF. As DNA, the CDR3 is TGCGCCAGCAGCTTGGCCTATAGCATCGGGGCCAACGTCCTGACTTTC. Full variable domain (rest looked up from reference TRBV5-1 and TRBJ2-6): KAGVTQTPRYLIKTRGQQVTLSCSPISGHRSVSWYQQTPGQGLQFLFEYFSETQRNKGNFPGRFSGRQFSNSRSEMNVSTLELGDSALYLCASSLAYSIGANVLTFGAGSRLTVL.

This clonotype was observed a few times. The chain is built from TRBV29-1 and TRBJ2-7; TRBD1 matches at 8 bases. CDR3 length equals 13 residues. Losses at the gene ends were 1 base for V and 5 bases for J; bases not matched to a gene: 4. Germline CDR1 is SQVTM and CDR2 is ANQGSEA. The CDR3 DNA reads as TGCAGCGTTGAAGGGCAGGGGGCAAACGAGCAGTACTTC. It specifies CSVEGQGANEQYF.

This clonotype has just a few counts. This chain connects TRBV20-1 to TRBJ2-7; D is perhaps TRBD1 (5 bases). Germline loops: CDR1 DFQATT, CDR2 SNEGSKA (reference sequence). V lost 1 base and J 8 bases, leaving 12 bases between the germline ends. There are 12 residues in the CDR3. The CDR3 bases are TGCAGTGCTAGAGTGAGTAGGGGTCAGCAGTACTTC. Its translation is CSARVSRGQQYF.

This rearrangement joins TRBV12-3 or TRBV12-4 to TRBJ2-1, with TRBD2 matching 7 bases. The CDR3 totals 15 residues. The ends lost 3 bases at V and 0 bases at J; junction bases unmatched: 2. The CDR3 sequence: CASSFTSASYNEQFF. The CDR3 DNA sequence: TGTGCCAGCAGTTTTACTAGCGCCTCCTACAATGAGCAGTTCTTC.

This clonotype occurred a few times. This chain connects TRBV15 to TRBJ2-2; maybe TRBD2 (6 bases). CDR3 length: 16 residues. The germline V gene has CDR1 LNHNV and CDR2 YYDKDF (reference sequence). The V end was cut by 7 bases, the J end by 3 bases, with 18 bases between. The CDR3, as DNA: TGTGCCACCAAAAACTCCGACGGGGGAGACACCGGGGAGCTGTTTTTT. Translated: CATKNSDGGDTGELFF.

This clonotype was seen a few times. CDR3 DNA: TGCGCCAGCAGCCAAGATGGGACCCCGACAGGGGCTCCTAACTATGGCTACACCTTC. Its protein is CASSQDGTPTGAPNYGYTF. The rearrangement uses TRBV4-3 and TRBJ1-2; 8 positions agree with TRBD1. Germline V gene sequence: CDR1 LGHNA, CDR2 YSLEER. V lost 0 bases to trimming and J lost 0 bases; unmatched junction nucleotides: 12. The CDR3 loop spans 19 amino acids.

In this sample, this clonotype turned up a few times. This chain links TRBV27 with TRBJ1-6; D may be TRBD1 (6 bases). V was cut by 3 bases and J by 10 bases, with 16 bases left in between. The CDR3 extends over 15 amino acids. Germline V CDR1 and CDR2: MNHEY, SMNVEV (reference sequence). The CDR3 is CASSLAGAVSSPLHF. CDR3 in DNA: TGTGCCAGCAGTTTGGCAGGGGCGGTCTCCTCACCCCTCCACTTT.

This chain uses TRBV20-1 with TRBJ2-2; D not resolved. The V end lost 7 bases, the J end lost 0 bases, and 9 bases lay between the germline ends. The length of the CDR3 is 13 residues. Germline CDR1 DFQATT, CDR2 SNEGSKA (reference sequence). The CDR3 loop reads CSGVLANTGELFF. The CDR3 DNA reads as TGCAGTGGGGTCTTGGCGAACACCGGGGAGCTGTTTTTT.